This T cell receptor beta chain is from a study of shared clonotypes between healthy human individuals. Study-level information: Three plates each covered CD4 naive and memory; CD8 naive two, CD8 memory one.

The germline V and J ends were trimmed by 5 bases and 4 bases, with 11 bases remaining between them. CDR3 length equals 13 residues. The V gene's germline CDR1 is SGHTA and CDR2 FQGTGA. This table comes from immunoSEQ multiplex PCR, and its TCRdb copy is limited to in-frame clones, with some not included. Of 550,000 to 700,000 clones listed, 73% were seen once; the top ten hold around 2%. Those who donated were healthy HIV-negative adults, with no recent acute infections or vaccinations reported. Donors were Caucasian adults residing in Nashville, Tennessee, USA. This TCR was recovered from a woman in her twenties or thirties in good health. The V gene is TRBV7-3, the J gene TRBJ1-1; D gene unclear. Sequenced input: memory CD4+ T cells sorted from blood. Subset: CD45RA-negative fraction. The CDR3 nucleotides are TGTGCCAGCAGCCCTGGCGCCCCCACTGAAGCTTTCTTT. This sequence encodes CASSPGAPTEAFF.